Below, one TCR beta chain is given with its context. After removal of 4 bases from V and 6 bases from J, the junction contained 2 bases not matched to a gene. In germline, CDR1 is SGDLS, CDR2 YYNGEE. The CDR3 has 12 residues. The sample is drawn from a study of blood T cell repertoires in COVID-19. Study-wide background: Some COVID-19 samples were acute and others convalescent; all came from the United States, Italy and Spain.

Per the original methods: Amplified reference gene primers provided the basis for estimating nucleated cell counts. Using immunoSEQ multiplex PCR, the repertoire was profiled, and TCRdb retains in-frame clones only, with some absent. The D gene and trimming were derived from the DNA, and the V and J assignments and clone size from that table. The table includes roughly 50,000 clones, about 90% detected once. The sequence derives from a human donor in a cohort sampled during active COVID-19. Sequenced material: peripheral blood. V and J are TRBV9 and TRBJ2-3; 7 bases fit TRBD2. CDR3 amino acids: CASSMTSDTQYF. In DNA, the CDR3 is TGTGCCAGCAGCATGACTAGCGATACGCAGTATTTT.